The TCR beta chain described here comes from a study of CD8 T cells in acute hepatitis C reinfection. In germline, CDR1 is SGHDN, CDR2 FVKESK. The V gene end was trimmed by 3 bases and the J gene end by 6 bases; junction bases not matched to a gene: 5. The CDR3 contains 14 residues. Assay used: immunoSEQ multiplex PCR; TCRdb lists only in-frame clones, some missing. The table lists tens of thousands of clones, approximately 83% of them singletons. As for time point: naive CD8 control sorted from an acute-time-point sample. This chain joins TRBV14 and TRBJ2-1; 7 bases align to TRBD1. The TCR was taken from a woman younger than 35 who spontaneously cleared hepatitis C infection. The sample taken for sequencing was naive CD8+ T cells from PBMCs. The CDR3 bases are TGTGCCAGCAGCCAGGACAGGTCCGGCAATGAGCAGTTCTTC. Its translation: CASSQDRSGNEQFF.